This TCR beta chain was sequenced in a study of shared clonotypes between healthy human individuals. Background on the study: The composition of the donors was a couple of women and a few men aged 18 to 49. The study, taken as a whole, reports: Clonotypes shared by all four donors outscored non-shared clonotypes in generation probability.

The assay was immunoSEQ multiplex PCR, and TCRdb's table has in-frame clones only and misses some. Of over 1.5 million clones in the sample, around 98% were seen once. The V and J ends lost 3 bases and 6 bases respectively, with 15 bases between them. Germline CDR1 reads KGHSH; CDR2 reads LQKENI. This CDR3 region has 14 residues. As for this clone: Its antigen is unknown.

The chain employs TRBV18 and TRBJ2-7; no firm D call. Sequencing was performed on naive CD4+ T cells sorted from blood. Subset reported: CD45RA+ positively selected. This clonotype originated in a man aged 30 to 39 in good health. The DNA of the CDR3 is TGTGCCAGCTCACCGAACCGGGCCAGCTTCGAGCAGTACTTC. The encoded protein is CASSPNRASFEQYF.